This T cell receptor beta chain came from a study of shared clonotypes between healthy human individuals. Method: immunoSEQ multiplex PCR; TCRdb's copy keeps in-frame clones and lacks some. The sample shows more than 600,000 clones, about 90% of them seen only once. Study-wide results and caveats: Generation probabilities were higher for clonotypes shared across all four sorted-subset donors than for unshared ones.

CD8 cells regarded as naive lacked CD45RO, were positively chosen for CCR7, and omitted terminally differentiated effector memory CD45RA+ cells. This clone was detected once. Its antigen remains unknown. Per the germline V gene, CDR1 is LNHNV and CDR2 is YYDKDF (reference sequence). The CDR3 covers 16 residues. V was clipped by 0 bases and J by 0 bases; unmatched bases: 0. This TCR derives from a man aged 30 to 39 in good health. Sequenced: naive CD8+ T cells sorted from blood. The chain is built from TRBV15 and TRBJ2-2; 8 bases match TRBD2. This CDR3 is CATSRDSGANTGELFF. DNA of the CDR3: TGTGCCACCAGCAGAGATAGCGGGGCGAACACCGGGGAGCTGTTTTTT. Drawing the rest from reference TRBV15 and TRBJ2-2, the complete variable domain is DAMVIQNPRYQVTQFGKPVTLSCSQTLNHNVMYWYQQKSSQAPKLLFHYYDKDFNNEADTPDNFQSRRPNTSFCFLDIRSPGLGDTAMYLCATSRDSGANTGELFFGEGSRLTVL.